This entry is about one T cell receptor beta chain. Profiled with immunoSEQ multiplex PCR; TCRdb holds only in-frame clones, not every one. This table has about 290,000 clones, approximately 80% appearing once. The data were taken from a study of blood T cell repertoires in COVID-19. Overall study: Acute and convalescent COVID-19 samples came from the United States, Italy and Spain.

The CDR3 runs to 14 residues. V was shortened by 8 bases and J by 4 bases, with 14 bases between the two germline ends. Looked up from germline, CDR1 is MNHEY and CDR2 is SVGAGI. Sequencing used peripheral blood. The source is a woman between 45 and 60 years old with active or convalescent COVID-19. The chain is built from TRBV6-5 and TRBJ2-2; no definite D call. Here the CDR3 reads CASAHGSLTGELFF. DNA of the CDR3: TGTGCCAGCGCCCACGGTAGCCTCACCGGGGAGCTGTTTTTT.